Given below is one TCR beta chain in context. What it recognizes is unknown. Data came from immunoSEQ multiplex PCR; TCRdb stores just in-frame clones and leaves some out. The sample holds 450,000 to 500,000 clones; about 79% are singletons and the top ten take approximately 13%. The data were obtained in a study of shared clonotypes between healthy human individuals. Study-wide results and limits: Researchers sampled only blood; tissue repertoires likely differ.

V dropped 6 bases and J dropped 3 bases, with 5 bases sitting between them. CDR3 length: 10 residues. Looked up from germline, CDR1 is DFQATT and CDR2 is SNEGSKA (reference sequence). The donors were all Caucasian adults (living in Nashville, Tennessee). Genomic DNA for unsorted samples, which was extracted with the QIAamp DNA Blood Mini kit, came from around 93 million PBMCs. Sequenced material: PBMCs. This clonotype was sampled from a woman aged 40 to 50 in good health. Some clones in this sample may be carry-over from other donors' samples. The chain carries TRBV20-1 and TRBJ2-5; the D is unclear. CDR3 loop: CSAPEETQYF. In nucleotides, the CDR3 is TGCAGTGCCCCAGAAGAGACCCAGTACTTC.